These 25 T cell receptor beta chains originate from one sample sequenced in a study of cytotoxic CD8 clonotypes in ibrutinib-treated CLL. The method was immunoSEQ multiplex PCR; TCRdb's version includes in-frame clones alone and lacks a portion of them. The repertoire has about 130,000 clones, around 80% of them found once; the top ten carry 3% to 4%. The sequencing used PBMCs, collected after 24 months of ibrutinib treatment. These receptor sequences come from a human donor with chronic lymphocytic leukemia.

The chain links TRBV4-3 to TRBJ2-3, with D unclear. This CDR3 spans 13 amino acids. CDR1 and CDR2 from the germline V gene are LGHNA and YSLEER. Trimming pared 0 bases from V and 6 bases from J, leaving 7 bases between. CDR3 residues: CASSQDGRDTQYF. CDR3 sequence (DNA): TGCGCCAGCAGCCAAGATGGGCGGGATACGCAGTATTTT.

The chain carries TRBV5-6 and TRBJ2-7; 11 positions match TRBD1. The V gene's germline CDR1 is SGHDT and CDR2 YYEEEE. V shed 4 bases and J 3 bases; nucleotides not matched to a gene: 3. The CDR3 length is 14 residues. The CDR3 bases are TGTGCCAGCAGCAGGACAGGGGGCATCTACGAGCAGTACTTC. Its translation is CASSRTGGIYEQYF. The full variable domain, rest sourced from reference TRBV5-6 and TRBJ2-7, is DAGVTQSPTHLIKTRGQQVTLRCSPKSGHDTVSWYQQALGQGPQFIFQYYEEEERQRGNFPDRFSGHQFPNYSSELNVNALLLGDSALYLCASSRTGGIYEQYFGPGTRLTVT.

The chain uses TRBV29-1 and TRBJ2-1, with D possibly matching TRBD1 (6 bases). Germline V CDR1 and CDR2: SQVTM, ANQGSEA. This CDR3 contains 12 residues. V dropped 4 bases and J dropped 4 bases, with 8 bases sitting between them. CDR3 amino acids: CSVVRGYNEQFF. The CDR3 DNA reads TGCAGCGTTGTAAGGGGGTACAATGAGCAGTTCTTC.

CDR3 coding DNA: TGTGCCAGCAGTTCCCCCCGGCGTCAGAGGCCCATCCATAATACGCAGTATTTT. It yields the protein CASSSPRRQRPIHNTQYF. The gene calls are TRBV28 and TRBJ2-3; D unresolved. Trimming removed 4 bases at V and 7 bases at J, with 27 bases between. Germline assignment: CDR1 MDHEN and CDR2 SYDVKM. The CDR3 extends over 18 amino acids. The full variable domain, rest sourced from reference TRBV28 and TRBJ2-3, is DVKVTQSSRYLVKRTGEKVFLECVQDMDHENMFWYRQDPGLGLRLIYFSYDVKMKEKGDIPEGYSVSREKKERFSLILESASTNQTSMYLCASSSPRRQRPIHNTQYFGPGTRLTVL.

This chain joins TRBV6-5 and TRBJ1-2; D gene ambiguous. Germline CDR1 reads MNHEY; CDR2 reads SVGAGI. Trimming removed 5 bases from V and 7 bases from J, with 8 bases in between. The length of the CDR3 is 11 residues. CDR3 in DNA: TGTGCCAGCAGTAACCCTAGTGGCTACACCTTC. It encodes CASSNPSGYTF.

The chain joins TRBV7-2 to TRBJ2-5; 11 nucleotides match TRBD1. This CDR3 is 15 amino acids long. Germline-derived CDR1 and CDR2 are SGHTA and FQGNSA. After removal of 4 bases from V and 5 bases from J, the junction contained 6 bases not matched to a gene. CDR3 DNA sequence: TGTGCCAGCAGCTCGGGGACAGGGGGTTTTGAGACCCAGTACTTC. This sequence encodes CASSSGTGGFETQYF.

V usage is TRBV19 and J usage is TRBJ2-6; no reliable D call. There are 13 residues in the CDR3. Germline V lookup: CDR1 LNHDA, CDR2 SQIVND (reference sequence). V gave up 6 bases and J gave up 4 bases, with 7 bases separating them. In DNA, the CDR3 is TGTGCCAGTAGACCAGAGGGGGCCAACGTCCTGACTTTC. This encodes CASRPEGANVLTF.

The chain recombines TRBV2 with TRBJ2-1; TRBD1 matches at 7 bases. V lost 8 bases, J lost 6 bases, and 13 bases stayed unmatched. This CDR3 region has 15 residues. Germline CDR1 SNHLY, CDR2 FYNNEI. In nucleotides, the CDR3 is TGTGCCAGCGTTGACGAGGGACAGCTCGGCAATGAGCAGTTCTTC. Protein: CASVDEGQLGNEQFF.

This clone was seen more than once but under ten times. The rearrangement joins TRBV2 to TRBJ1-6; 10 bases map to TRBD1. CDR3 length: 15 residues. With 7 bases clipped from V and 9 bases from J, the junction kept 9 bases outside the gene matches. CDR1 SNHLY and CDR2 FYNNEI come from the germline V gene. Here the CDR3 reads CASTTGQGLFSPLHF. CDR3 DNA: TGTGCCAGCACCACGGGACAGGGGTTATTTTCACCCCTCCACTTT. The full variable domain, in which reference TRBV2 and TRBJ1-6 provide the parts outside the CDR3, is EPEVTQTPSHQVTQMGQEVILRCVPISNHLYFYWYRQILGQKVEFLVSFYNNEISEKSEIFDDQFSVERPDGSNFTLKIRSTKLEDSAMYFCASTTGQGLFSPLHFGNGTRLTVT.

The chain carries TRBV6-5 and TRBJ1-2; no definite D call. CDR1 and CDR2 from the germline V gene are MNHEY and SVGAGI. The V gene lost 10 bases and the J gene lost 4 bases, with 16 bases spanning the gap. CDR3 length equals 13 residues. This chain's CDR3 is CATHPSRSYGYTF. In nucleotides, the CDR3 is TGTGCCACCCACCCCTCAAGGAGCTATGGCTACACCTTC.

The chain links TRBV12-5 to TRBJ1-2; possibly TRBD1 for D (5 bases). The CDR3 loop spans 16 amino acids. Germline V lookup: CDR1 LGHNT, CDR2 FRNRAP. Trimming took 0 bases from V and 2 from J, leaving 13 bases between them. For the CDR3, the DNA is TGTGCTAGTGGTTTGGTACTTGACAGCGTGAACTATGGCTACACCTTC. Its protein is CASGLVLDSVNYGYTF. The complete variable domain, with remaining parts taken from reference TRBV12-5 and TRBJ1-2, reads DARVTQTPRHKVTEMGQEVTMRCQPILGHNTVFWYRQTMMQGLELLAYFRNRAPLDDSGMPKDRFSAEMPDATLATLKIQPSEPRDSAVYFCASGLVLDSVNYGYTFGSGTRLTVV.

V usage is TRBV10-3 and J usage is TRBJ1-1; the match to TRBD1 covers 7 bases. The CDR3 runs 19 residues. V lost 4 bases and J lost 0; bases outside the gene matches: 17. In germline, CDR1 is ENHRY, CDR2 SYGVKD. CDR3 nucleotides: TGTGCCATCAGTGTAAGTGGGGGGACAGCGAAGCCGATGAACACTGAAGCTTTCTTT. Translated, it gives CAISVSGGTAKPMNTEAFF.

This chain joins TRBV7-9 and TRBJ2-1; D uncertain. This CDR3 contains 10 residues. Germline lookup yields CDR1 SEHNR and CDR2 FQNEAQ (reference sequence). V lost 5 bases and J 10 bases, leaving 6 bases between the germline ends. CDR3 DNA sequence: TGTGCCAGCAGCACTCTAGAGCAGTTCTTC. Protein sequence: CASSTLEQFF.

V is TRBV6-1 and J is TRBJ1-1, with a possible D match to TRBD1 (6 bases). The CDR3 covers 12 residues. CDR1 and CDR2 (germline): MNHNS, SASEGT. The V end lost 7 bases, the J end lost 7 bases, and 13 bases lay between the germline ends. In DNA, the CDR3 is TGTGCCAGCACCCGGGACATAATTGAAGCTTTCTTT. Amino acids: CASTRDIIEAFF.

The rearrangement uses TRBV7-2 and TRBJ2-7; TRBD1 matches at 10 bases. The CDR3 has 14 residues. J lost 6 bases, V lost 5 bases, and 7 bases had no gene match. The V gene's germline CDR1 is SGHTA and CDR2 FQGNSA. CDR3 nucleotides: TGTGCCAGCAGCCAACTGGGACAGGGGCTCGAGCAGTACTTC. Amino acid sequence: CASSQLGQGLEQYF.

The CDR3 reads CASSFGGLSQYEQYF. CDR3 nucleotide sequence: TGCGCCAGCAGCTTCGGGGGGCTGAGTCAATACGAGCAGTACTTC. This chain links TRBV5-1 with TRBJ2-7; possible D gene TRBD2, 7 bases. The CDR3 runs to 15 residues. V was shortened by 2 bases and J by 4 bases, with 16 bases between the two germline ends. Germline assignment: CDR1 SGHRS and CDR2 YFSETQ.

This clone was seen just once. The chain recombines TRBV7-9 with TRBJ2-1, with 10 bases lining up with TRBD2. CDR1 and CDR2 (germline): SEHNR, FQNEAQ (reference sequence). The CDR3 has 15 amino acids. With 5 bases clipped from V and 8 bases from J, the junction kept 9 bases outside the gene matches. CDR3 bases: TGTGCCAGCAGCCCGCTAGCGGGGGTTAACGATGAGCAGTTCTTC. Translating it yields CASSPLAGVNDEQFF.

CDR3 residues: CASSLDRTGGRYNEQFF. The DNA of the CDR3 is TGTGCCAGCAGCTTAGACCGGACAGGGGGGAGGTACAATGAGCAGTTCTTC. The V and J genes are TRBV11-2 and TRBJ2-1; 10 nucleotides line up with TRBD1. V was pared by 0 bases and J by 4 bases, with 6 bases of the junction left unmatched. The CDR3 runs to 17 residues. Germline CDR1 and CDR2: SGHAT and FQNNGV.

The chain has TRBV9 and TRBJ2-3, with 7 bases that match TRBD2. Germline CDR1 reads SGDLS; CDR2 reads YYNGEE. This CDR3 has 17 amino acids. The V and J ends lost 0 bases and 1 base, in that order; junction bases with no gene match: 8. This CDR3 reads CASSVATSGEGTDTQYF. CDR3 coding DNA: TGTGCCAGCAGCGTAGCTACGAGCGGGGAGGGCACAGATACGCAGTATTTT.

The gene calls are TRBV13 and TRBJ1-1, with D maybe TRBD1 (5 bases). The germline gives CDR1 PRHDT, CDR2 FYEKMQ (reference sequence). The CDR3 extends over 14 amino acids. The germline V and J ends were trimmed by 5 bases and 4 bases, with 14 bases remaining between them. CDR3 in amino acids: CASSLIQGGTEAFF. As DNA, the CDR3 is TGTGCCAGCAGCCTCATTCAGGGAGGCACTGAAGCTTTCTTT. The full variable domain, in which reference TRBV13 and TRBJ1-1 provide the parts outside the CDR3, is AAGVIQSPRHLIKEKRETATLKCYPIPRHDTVYWYQQGPGQDPQFLISFYEKMQSDKGSIPDRFSAQQFSDYHSELNMSSLELGDSALYFCASSLIQGGTEAFFGQGTRLTVV.

V is TRBV30 and J is TRBJ1-3; the D gene is possibly TRBD1 (5 bases). The CDR3 totals 13 residues. Trimming removed 2 bases from V and 3 bases from J, with 8 bases in between. The germline gives CDR1 GTSNPN, CDR2 SVGIG (reference sequence). CDR3 sequence reads: CAWSRQGGNTIYF. In DNA, the CDR3 is TGTGCCTGGAGTCGTCAGGGTGGAAACACCATATATTTT.

The rearrangement uses TRBV15 and TRBJ2-7, with D unresolved. Trimming stripped 0 bases from V and 4 bases from J, with 7 bases between. CDR1 LNHNV and CDR2 YYDKDF come from the germline V gene (reference sequence). The CDR3 totals 13 residues. The CDR3 region is CATSRDPGYEQYF. In DNA form, the CDR3 reads TGTGCCACCAGCAGAGATCCGGGTTACGAGCAGTACTTC.

This chain uses TRBV5-1 with TRBJ1-3; D perhaps matches TRBD1 (5 bases). The V gene lost 5 bases and the J gene lost 0 bases, with 12 bases spanning the gap. Germline V gene data show CDR1 as SGHRS and CDR2 as YFSETQ. The CDR3 length is 15 residues. The DNA of the CDR3 is TGCGCCAGCAGATACAGGTCCTTCTCTGGAAACACCATATATTTT. Protein: CASRYRSFSGNTIYF. Together with reference TRBV5-1 and TRBJ1-3, the CDR3 gives the full variable domain: KAGVTQTPRYLIKTRGQQVTLSCSPISGHRSVSWYQQTPGQGLQFLFEYFSETQRNKGNFPGRFSGRQFSNSRSEMNVSTLELGDSALYLCASRYRSFSGNTIYFGEGSWLTVV.

The chain links TRBV7-4 to TRBJ1-5, with TRBD1 matching over 9 bases. CDR1 SGHVT and CDR2 SQSDAQ come from the germline V gene. Germline trimming cut 2 bases from V and 12 bases from J; bases unmatched to any gene: 8. The CDR3 is made up of 14 amino acids. The CDR3 region has the DNA TGTGCCAGCAGCTTAAACAGGGGGCTCTCGCGCCAGCATTTT. It yields the protein CASSLNRGLSRQHF.

This chain uses TRBV2 with TRBJ2-7, with D perhaps assigned TRBD1 or TRBD2 (5 bases each). The V end lost 6 bases, the J end lost 0 bases, and 12 bases lay between the germline ends. CDR3 length: 14 amino acids. In germline, CDR1 is SNHLY, CDR2 FYNNEI. The CDR3 sequence: CASRGTASSYEQYF. The CDR3, as DNA: TGTGCCAGCAGGGGGACGGCGAGCTCCTACGAGCAGTACTTC.